This note documents a single TCR beta chain sequence. The data were taken from a study of blood T cell repertoires in COVID-19. Looked up from germline, CDR1 is LGHDT and CDR2 is YNNKEL (reference sequence). There are 19 residues in the CDR3. The V and J ends lost 5 bases and 3 bases, in that order; junction bases with no gene match: 12. The repertoire was sequenced with immunoSEQ multiplex PCR; TCRdb's copy has only in-frame clones and lacks some. The sample comprises around 480,000 clones, around 90% of which are singletons, and roughly 0.7% rests with the top ten. The genes are TRBV3-1 (or the pseudogene TRBV3-2) and TRBJ2-2; 13 bases agree with TRBD2. The sample was PBMCs or T cells enriched from blood (not recorded which). The TCR originated in a woman between 18 and 30 years old who had recovered from COVID-19. The CDR3, as DNA: TGTGCCAGCAGCTCCCCGAAACTAGCGGGGGGGCCGGACACCGGGGAGCTGTTTTTT. This translates into CASSSPKLAGGPDTGELFF.